This T cell receptor (beta chain) was documented in a study of OX40 agonist ivuxolimab in advanced cancers. V lost 2 bases and J 0 bases, leaving 7 bases between the germline ends. Germline V lookup: CDR1 MGHRA, CDR2 YSYEKL. The CDR3 has 15 amino acids. Profiled with immunoSEQ multiplex PCR; TCRdb holds only in-frame clones, not every one. Found here are about 67,000 clones, over 75% of them singletons; the top ten hold 0.6% to 0.85%. The material was CD4+ or CD8+ T cells sorted from blood, obtained in a trial of the OX40 agonist ivuxolimab. The sequence was collected from an adult with an advanced solid tumor such as melanoma, head and neck, liver or kidney cancer. V gene TRBV4-1 combines with J gene TRBJ1-4; no reliable D call. The CDR3: CASSQMTATNEKLFF. CDR3 in DNA: TGCGCCAGCAGCCAAATGACGGCAACTAATGAAAAACTGTTTTTT.